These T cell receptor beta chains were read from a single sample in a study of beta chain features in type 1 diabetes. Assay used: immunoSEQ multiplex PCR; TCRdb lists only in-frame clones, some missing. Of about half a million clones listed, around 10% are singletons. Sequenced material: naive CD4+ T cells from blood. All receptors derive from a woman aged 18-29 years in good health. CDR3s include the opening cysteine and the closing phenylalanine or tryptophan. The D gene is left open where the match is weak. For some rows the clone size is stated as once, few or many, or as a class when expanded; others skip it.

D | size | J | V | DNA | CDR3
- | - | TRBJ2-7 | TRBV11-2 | TGTGCCAGCAGCTTAATTCCAGGTGACTACGAGCAGTACTTC | CASSLIPGDYEQYF
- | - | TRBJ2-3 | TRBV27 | TGTGCCAGCAGTCCCTATAACACAGATACGCAGTATTTT | CASSPYNTDTQYF
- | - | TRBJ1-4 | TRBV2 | TGTGCCAGCAGCCCACACGGAGGGGGTGATGAAAAACTGTTTTTT | CASSPHGGGDEKLFF
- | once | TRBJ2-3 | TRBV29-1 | TGCAGCGTTGAAGTTAGGGACGGCACAGATACGCAGTATTTT | CSVEVRDGTDTQYF
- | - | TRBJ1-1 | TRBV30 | TGTGCCTGGAGTGCTGAATTCAACACTGAAGCTTTCTTT | CAWSAEFNTEAFF
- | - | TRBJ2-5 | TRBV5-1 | TGCGCCAGCAGCTTGACGGTTACGGCGCAGGAGACCCAGTACTTC | CASSLTVTAQETQYF
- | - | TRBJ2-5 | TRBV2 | TGTGCCAGCAGTGCGCAAGAGACCCAGTACTTC | CASSAQETQYF
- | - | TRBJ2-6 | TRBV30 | TGTGCCTGGAGTGTAAGGGGGAATGCAGGGGCCAACGTCCTGACTTTC | CAWSVRGNAGANVLTF
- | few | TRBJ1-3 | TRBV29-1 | TGCAGCGGATTCCTAGGAAACACCATATATTTT | CSGFLGNTIYF
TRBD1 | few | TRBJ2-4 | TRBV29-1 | TGCAGCGTTGTCATGGACAGGGGAGGAAACATTCAGTACTTC | CSVVMDRGGNIQYF
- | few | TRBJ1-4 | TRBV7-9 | TGTGCCAGCAGCTTAGGACAGCTCAATAATGAAAAACTGTTTTTT | CASSLGQLNNEKLFF
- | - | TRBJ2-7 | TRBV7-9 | TGTGCCAGCAGCTTTACCCCAGGCGAGCAGTACTTC | CASSFTPGEQYF
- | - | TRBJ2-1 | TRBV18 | TGTGCCAGCTCACCGATACAGGGCTCCTACAATGAGCAGTTCTTC | CASSPIQGSYNEQFF
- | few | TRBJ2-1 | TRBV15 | TGTGCCACCAGCGCAACCCTCGTGGGGCTACAGGATGAGCAGTTCTTC | CATSATLVGLQDEQFF
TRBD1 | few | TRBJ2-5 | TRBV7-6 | TGTGCCAGCGGGACAGGGGGCACGACCCAGTACTTC | CASGTGGTTQYF
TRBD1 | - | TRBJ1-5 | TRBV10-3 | TGTGCCATCAGCGGGGGACAGAATCAGCCCCAGCATTTT | CAISGGQNQPQHF
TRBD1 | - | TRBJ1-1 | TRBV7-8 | TGTGCCAGCAGGGCCGGGACAGTGAACACTGAAGCTTTCTTT | CASRAGTVNTEAFF
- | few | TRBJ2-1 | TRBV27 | TGTGCCAGCAGTGCGGAGGGCCGATCCTACAATGAGCAGTTCTTC | CASSAEGRSYNEQFF
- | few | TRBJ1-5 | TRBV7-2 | TGTGCCAGCAGCTTACGAAGGGGGGATCAGCCCCAGCATTTT | CASSLRRGDQPQHF
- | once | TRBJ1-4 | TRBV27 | TGTGCCAGCAGGTCAACCGGGACTGGAGAAAAACTGTTTTTT | CASRSTGTGEKLFF
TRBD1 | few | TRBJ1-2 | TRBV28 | TGTGCCAGCAGTCCCGGGACAGCCAACTATGGCTACACCTTC | CASSPGTANYGYTF
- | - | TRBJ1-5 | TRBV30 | TGTGCCTGGAGTCCCAACAGCGGACAGCCCCAGCATTTT | CAWSPNSGQPQHF
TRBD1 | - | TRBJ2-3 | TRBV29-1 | TGCAGCGTTGGAAGGGGGCCAGGGGATACGCAGTATTTT | CSVGRGPGDTQYF
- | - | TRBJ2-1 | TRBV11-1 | TGTGCCAGCAGCCAACGCCACGGGACGGAGTACAATGAGCAGTTCTTC | CASSQRHGTEYNEQFF
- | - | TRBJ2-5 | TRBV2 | TGTGCCAGCAGTGCCACAGGGTCGACACAAGAGACCCAGTACTTC | CASSATGSTQETQYF
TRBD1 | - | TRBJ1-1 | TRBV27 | TGTGCCAGCAGTCGGACAGGGATGGGTCCTGAAGCTTTCTTT | CASSRTGMGPEAFF
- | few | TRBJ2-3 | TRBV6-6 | TGTGCCAGCTCACTAAACACAGATACGCAGTATTTT | CASSLNTDTQYF
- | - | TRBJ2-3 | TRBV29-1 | TGCAGCGTTGTATCGCGAGAACGGAACACAGATACGCAGTATTTT | CSVVSRERNTDTQYF
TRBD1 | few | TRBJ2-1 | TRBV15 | TGTGCCACCAGCAGGCCAGGGGGTACGAAATACAATGAGCAGTTCTTC | CATSRPGGTKYNEQFF
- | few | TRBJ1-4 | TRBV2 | TGTGCCAGCAGTGAGTGGATCGGCGAAAAACTGTTTTTT | CASSEWIGEKLFF
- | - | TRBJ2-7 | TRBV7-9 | TGTGCCAGCAGCTTAGTTAGCGGCAGCTCCTACGAGCAGTACTTC | CASSLVSGSSYEQYF
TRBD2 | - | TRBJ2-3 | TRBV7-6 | TGTGCCAGCAGCCCCCGGCTAGCGGGGGGCGCAGATACGCAGTATTTT | CASSPRLAGGADTQYF
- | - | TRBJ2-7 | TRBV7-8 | TGTGCCAGCAGCTCTTGGACAGATCCCTACGAGCAGTACTTC | CASSSWTDPYEQYF
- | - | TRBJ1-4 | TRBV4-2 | TGTGCCAGCAGCCAAGGAGGCGCTGAAACCACAGAAAAACTGTTTTTT | CASSQGGAETTEKLFF
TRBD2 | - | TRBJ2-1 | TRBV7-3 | TGTGCCAGCAGCACAAGACTAGCGGGATACAATGAGCAGTTCTTC | CASSTRLAGYNEQFF
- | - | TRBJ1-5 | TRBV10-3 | TGTGCCATCAGTACAGGGCCTCAGCCCCAGCATTTT | CAISTGPQPQHF
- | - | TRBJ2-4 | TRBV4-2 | TGTGCCAGCAAAGGTGGAGCCAAAAACATTCAGTACTTC | CASKGGAKNIQYF
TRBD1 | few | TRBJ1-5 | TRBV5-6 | TGTGCCAGCAGCTTAGGACCGGGACAGGGCCGGCAGCCCCAGCATTTT | CASSLGPGQGRQPQHF
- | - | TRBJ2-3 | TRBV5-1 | TGCGCCAGCAGCTTGTCCCGACCCAACACAGATACGCAGTATTTT | CASSLSRPNTDTQYF